This T cell receptor (beta chain) appears in the sequencing data of a study of post-analysis software for immune sequencing data. Background on the study: The study covered relapsing-remitting, secondary progressive and progressive-relapsing courses of multiple sclerosis. Notes on the study in general: The study found TRBV5-6, TRBV5-1 and TRBV20-1 among about 5 TRBV segments more frequent in patients than controls. Controls had significantly higher normalized Chao1 diversity than multiple sclerosis patients.

As to this clonotype: Its antigen is unidentified.

Trimming removed 5 bases at V and 3 bases at J, with 10 bases between. This CDR3 has 13 amino acids. The germline V gene has CDR1 MNHNY and CDR2 SVGAGI (reference sequence). Unique molecular identifiers were present in the TCR beta cDNA libraries. The yield from approximately 1 to 10 million T cells was approximately 500,000 cDNA molecules in total. TCRdb reprocessed the PCR reads via MiXCR and lists one record per CDR3 protein. The sample holds about 680,000 distinct CDR3 sequences; 55% to 70% are singletons and the top ten take roughly 10%. Sequenced input: blood. This chain connects TRBV6-6 to TRBJ1-2; tentative D call: TRBD1 (6 bases). The sequence was obtained from a girl aged 2 to 9 with multiple sclerosis. CDR3 DNA: TGTGCCAGCAGTAAAGGGGGAGACTATGGCTACACCTTC. Translated, it gives CASSKGGDYGYTF.